This T cell receptor (beta chain) was sequenced during a study of cytomegalovirus exposure and HLA in healthy donors. Findings and caveats of the study: Later, an analysis showed that TCR beta chains associated with HLA were more clonally expanded than others that were equally common. In most subjects, TCR beta sequences reportedly gave accurate predictions of HLA-A and HLA-B alleles.

Details on this clone: Its matching antigen is unknown.

Vbeta (60) and Jbeta (13) primers were used in the PCR. Only in-frame clones appear in the TCRdb table, and some are missing; sequencing was by immunoSEQ multiplex PCR. The sample yields roughly 150,000 clones, 65% to 80% seen once. This TCR derives from a man aged 40-55 years in good health and CMV-seronegative. Material for sequencing was PBMCs.

The CDR3 reads CASTPGRGWGYTIYF. The CDR3 DNA reads as TGTGCCAGCACCCCAGGGCGGGGATGGGGATACACCATATATTTT. This chain connects TRBV28 to TRBJ1-3, with a possible D match to TRBD1 (5 bases). The CDR3 totals 15 residues. Germline loops: CDR1 MDHEN, CDR2 SYDVKM. V was clipped by 7 bases and J by 8 bases, with 21 bases between them.